This TCR beta chain was captured in a study of CD8+CD57+ T cells in acquired aplastic anemia. In germline, CDR1 is MNHEY, CDR2 SVGAGI. The CDR3 extends over 13 amino acids. Trimming cost V 0 bases and J 10 bases, with 10 bases left between them. Whole-study results and caveats: A significant difference in CD8+ Simpson's diversity between patients and controls was not found. The number of CD8+ CDR3 sequences shared by patients and controls was about 30.

Turning to this clonotype: What it recognizes is unknown.

Those patients picked for sequencing had displayed CD8+CD57+ cell expansion on flow cytometry. Among the patients, all had severe acquired aplastic anemia. The template used for profiling TCR beta VDJ and CDR3 was genomic DNA. MiXCR was run by TCRdb on the reads, yielding one entry per CDR3 protein. The top ten clones hold roughly 42% of a sample with 170,000 or so distinct CDR3 sequences, 50% to 65% of them seen once. The sequencing input was sorted CD4+, CD8+, or CD8+CD57+ T cells (not recorded which) from PBMCs. This rearrangement joins TRBV6-5 to TRBJ2-1, with D hard to call. This TCR was recovered from a human donor with aplastic anemia. The CDR3 region has the DNA TGTGCCAGCAGTTACTCGGGGTCCTACGAGCAGTTCTTC. Its protein is CASSYSGSYEQFF.